Each of the 5 T cell receptor beta chains below was sequenced from the same sample in a study of blood T cells in healthy people across ages. Combining a sample-barcoded 5' primer with a J-beta primer mix, a second PCR ran for roughly 6 to 11 cycles. A single record per CDR3 protein comes from TCRdb applying MiXCR to the 5' RACE reads. The sample has hundreds of thousands of distinct CDR3 sequences; around half are singletons. What was sequenced was blood. These receptors all stem from a woman aged 55-69 years in good health.

The chain is built from TRBV7-8 and TRBJ1-4, with D unclear. CDR3 size: 16 residues. V was shortened by 1 base and J by 0 bases, with 9 bases between the two germline ends. CDR1 and CDR2 from the germline V gene are SGHVS and FQNEAQ. The CDR3 DNA is TGTGCCAGCAGCTTAGGGATTTCGACAACTAATGAAAAACTGTTTTTT. It encodes CASSLGISTTNEKLFF.

This clonotype was recorded a few times. The rearrangement uses TRBV3-1 and TRBJ2-4; TRBD2 might be the D (5 bases). Germline CDR1 LGHDT, CDR2 YNNKEL (reference sequence). The CDR3 totals 13 residues. Between the trimmed V and J ends, which lost 1 base and 7 bases, there was a span of 8 bases. The CDR3 loop reads CASSQGRVNIQYF. The CDR3 bases are TGTGCCAGCAGCCAAGGGCGGGTGAACATTCAGTACTTC.

The V call is TRBV14, the J call TRBJ1-2, with a weak D call TRBD1 (5 bases). The germline gives CDR1 SGHDN, CDR2 FVKESK. V was cut by 4 bases and J by 7 bases, with 16 bases left in between. CDR3 length equals 14 residues. CDR3 nucleotide sequence: TGTGCCAGCAGCCCTAACAGGAACCTGGGTGGCTACACCTTC. Amino acids: CASSPNRNLGGYTF.

V and J are TRBV7-9 and TRBJ2-7; TRBD2 matches at 9 bases. This CDR3 region has 16 residues. Germline CDR1 is SEHNR and CDR2 is FQNEAQ (reference sequence). V trimming: 5 bases; J trimming: 4 bases; junction bases outside the gene matches: 12. For the CDR3, the DNA is TGTGCCAGCAGCCTTCCGGAGTCTAGCGGGACGTACGAGCAGTACTTC. Translation: CASSLPESSGTYEQYF.

There are a few counts of this clonotype. The chain uses TRBV11-1 and TRBJ2-1; possibly TRBD1 for D (6 bases). CDR3 length: 16 residues. From germline, CDR1 is SGHAT and CDR2 FQDESV (reference sequence). Trimming took 3 bases from V and 2 from J, leaving 14 bases between them. CDR3 DNA sequence: TGTGCCAGCAGCTTCGCCATACAGGGTCCCTACAATGAGCAGTTCTTC. It specifies CASSFAIQGPYNEQFF.